A selection of T cell receptor beta chains follows, all from one sample in a study of cytomegalovirus exposure and HLA in healthy donors. Sequenced by immunoSEQ multiplex PCR; TCRdb stores in-frame clones only, minus some. The table lists 150,000 to 200,000 clones, with around 0.8% in the top ten. The source material was PBMCs. The receptors derive from a woman aged 18 to 35 in good health and CMV-seropositive. The CDR3 runs from the conserved cysteine through the conserved F or W. Fields, in order: J gene, V gene, D gene, CDR3 protein, CDR3 DNA. A D gene is named only where the DNA matches it firmly.

J gene: TRBJ1-4
V gene: TRBV10-3
D gene: NA
CDR3 protein: CAISDSVNEKLFF
CDR3 DNA: TGTGCCATCAGTGACAGCGTTAATGAAAAACTGTTTTTT

J gene: TRBJ2-1
V gene: TRBV5-1
D gene: TRBD2
CDR3 protein: CASSRGGGDEQFF
CDR3 DNA: TGCGCCAGCAGCCGGGGTGGGGGGGATGAGCAGTTCTTC

J gene: TRBJ1-1
V gene: TRBV6-1
D gene: NA
CDR3 protein: CASSEDQPLRDTEAFF
CDR3 DNA: TGTGCCAGCAGTGAAGATCAACCTCTGAGGGACACTGAAGCTTTCTTT

J gene: TRBJ2-7
V gene: TRBV11-2
D gene: TRBD1
CDR3 protein: CASREPGQLYEQYF
CDR3 DNA: TGTGCCAGCAGGGAACCGGGACAGCTTTACGAGCAGTACTTC

J gene: TRBJ1-5
V gene: TRBV7-8
D gene: TRBD1
CDR3 protein: CASSRDSAVNQPQHF
CDR3 DNA: TGTGCCAGCAGCCGGGACAGTGCCGTCAATCAGCCCCAGCATTTT

J gene: TRBJ2-7
V gene: TRBV4-1
D gene: TRBD1
CDR3 protein: CASSQIGGANEQYF
CDR3 DNA: TGCGCCAGCAGCCAGATAGGGGGCGCAAACGAGCAGTACTTC

J gene: TRBJ1-1
V gene: TRBV4-2
D gene: NA
CDR3 protein: CASSQVQNTEAFF
CDR3 DNA: TGTGCCAGCAGCCAAGTTCAGAACACTGAAGCTTTCTTT

J gene: TRBJ2-7
V gene: TRBV5-1
D gene: NA
CDR3 protein: CASSLAESYREQYF
CDR3 DNA: TGCGCCAGCAGCTTGGCCGAATCCTATCGCGAGCAGTACTTC

J gene: TRBJ1-2
V gene: TRBV6-5
D gene: NA
CDR3 protein: CASSQGFQCTF
CDR3 DNA: TGTGCCAGCAGCCAGGGGTTTCAGTGCACCTTC

J gene: TRBJ1-1
V gene: TRBV18
D gene: TRBD1
CDR3 protein: CASHWYGTGNTEAFF
CDR3 DNA: TGTGCCAGCCATTGGTATGGGACAGGGAACACTGAAGCTTTCTTT

J gene: TRBJ1-2
V gene: TRBV19
D gene: NA
CDR3 protein: CASSQGGVYGYTF
CDR3 DNA: TGTGCCAGTAGTCAAGGGGGAGTTTATGGCTACACCTTC

J gene: TRBJ1-1
V gene: TRBV6-5
D gene: TRBD1
CDR3 protein: CASSYSATGGGTEAFF
CDR3 DNA: TGTGCCAGCAGCTACTCTGCAACAGGGGGCGGCACTGAAGCTTTCTTT

J gene: TRBJ2-7
V gene: TRBV29-1
D gene: TRBD1
CDR3 protein: CSVRDRRDFYEQYF
CDR3 DNA: TGCAGCGTTCGGGACAGGAGGGACTTCTACGAGCAGTACTTC

J gene: TRBJ1-3
V gene: TRBV6-5
D gene: NA
CDR3 protein: CASSYRGGTIYF
CDR3 DNA: TGTGCCAGCAGTTACCGTGGAGGGACCATATATTTT

J gene: TRBJ1-2
V gene: TRBV5-6
D gene: NA
CDR3 protein: CASNLPGAYGYTF
CDR3 DNA: TGTGCCAGCAACCTGCCAGGGGCTTATGGCTACACCTTC

J gene: TRBJ2-1
V gene: TRBV6-4
D gene: NA
CDR3 protein: CASSDSISGWQFF
CDR3 DNA: TGTGCCAGCAGTGACTCGATATCAGGTTGGCAGTTCTTC

J gene: TRBJ2-1
V gene: TRBV6-1
D gene: TRBD2
CDR3 protein: CASSQLAGGQVEQFF
CDR3 DNA: TGTGCCAGCAGTCAATTAGCGGGAGGGCAGGTTGAGCAGTTCTTC